This TCR beta chain was sequenced during a study of shared clonotypes between healthy human individuals. Findings of the study overall: Clonotypes which were not shared had lower generation probabilities than clonotypes that all four donors shared. Owing to a small donor count, the genetic and exposure-history diversity represented was limited. Researchers found naive subsets generally carried larger estimated richness than memory subsets.

Clones were read by immunoSEQ multiplex PCR, and TCRdb kept only the in-frame ones, dropping some. This sample yields approximately 1.1 million clones, of which around 82% are seen a single time; 0.5% to 0.6% belongs to the top ten. Germline V gene sequence: CDR1 MNHEY, CDR2 SMNVEV (reference sequence). The V end lost 3 bases, the J end lost 2 bases, and 13 bases lay between the germline ends. The CDR3 extends over 15 amino acids. Turning to this clone: Its antigen is not identified.

V and J are TRBV27 and TRBJ1-1; D is unclear. The receptor was isolated from a man aged 18 to 35 in good health. Some clones in this sample may be carry-over from other donors' samples. Sample: memory CD4+ T cells from PBMCs. Subset given: CD45RA-negative fraction. The CDR3 bases are TGTGCCAGCAGTTTCTTCGATAGGGTTAACACTGAAGCTTTCTTT. Translation gives CASSFFDRVNTEAFF.